The 30 T cell receptor beta chains in this list originate from one sample, sequenced in a study of blood T cell repertoires in COVID-19. Assay used: immunoSEQ multiplex PCR; TCRdb lists only in-frame clones, some missing. This table has some 300,000 clones, about 91% appearing once. The sequenced sample consisted of PBMCs or T cells enriched from blood (not recorded which). These receptors all come from a woman aged 40 to 50 who had recovered from COVID-19.

The rearrangement joins TRBV30 to TRBJ1-1; D is unresolved. Trimming shortened V by 0 bases and J by 1 base, and 9 bases separated the two germline ends. Germline CDR1 GTSNPN, CDR2 SVGIG (reference sequence). The length of the CDR3 is 14 residues. The CDR3 nucleotides read TGTGCCTGGAGTGTACGTCGGGGGAACACTGAAGCTTTCTTT. Its protein product is CAWSVRRGNTEAFF.

The gene calls are TRBV27 and TRBJ2-2, with 10 bases aligning to TRBD1. The CDR3 runs 16 residues. V lost 2 bases to trimming and J lost 4 bases; unmatched junction nucleotides: 4. The germline CDR1 and CDR2 sequences are MNHEY and SMNVEV (reference sequence). Here the CDR3 reads CASSLTRTGGTGELFF. The CDR3 DNA reads TGTGCCAGCAGTTTAACGAGGACAGGGGGCACCGGGGAGCTGTTTTTT.

The chain is built from TRBV11-2 and TRBJ2-5; TRBD2 is a possible D gene (5 bases). The CDR3 has 16 residues. The germline V and J ends were trimmed by 4 bases and 0 bases, with 15 bases remaining between them. Germline V gene lookup returns CDR1 SGHAT and CDR2 FQNNGV. In DNA form, the CDR3 reads TGTGCCAGCAGCTCGCCTTCACTAGACCACCAAGAGACCCAGTACTTC. This sequence encodes CASSSPSLDHQETQYF.

The chain has TRBV7-6 and TRBJ2-2; weak D call: TRBD2 (5 bases). The CDR3 is 16 residues long. CDR1 and CDR2 (germline): SGHVS, FNYEAQ. Trimming cost V 1 base and J 6 bases, with 15 bases left between them. CDR3 sequence (DNA): TGTGCCAGCAGCTTAGATGCGGACTCTTTCTCCGGGGAGCTGTTTTTT. Its protein is CASSLDADSFSGELFF.

This clone appeared a single time. The chain joins TRBV7-3 to TRBJ1-6; TRBD1 is a possible D gene (5 bases). V lost 6 bases, J lost 9 bases, and 15 bases lay in between. Germline assignment: CDR1 SGHTA and CDR2 FQGTGA. CDR3 size: 14 residues. As DNA, the CDR3 is TGTGCCAGCAGTCAGGAGGGGCGAAGTTCACCCCTCCACTTT. Translating gives CASSQEGRSSPLHF.

The chain links TRBV28 to TRBJ1-1; tentatively, D is TRBD1 (5 bases). This CDR3 is 14 amino acids long. CDR1 and CDR2 from the germline V gene are MDHEN and SYDVKM. V shed 3 bases and J shed 4 bases, with 12 bases lying between them. CDR3 region: CASSLGREVTEAFF. The CDR3 DNA sequence: TGTGCCAGCAGTTTGGGCAGGGAGGTCACTGAAGCTTTCTTT.

The sample holds a few counts of this clone. The genes are TRBV19 and TRBJ2-3; TRBD2 matches 12 bases. V lost 2 bases and J lost 4; bases outside the gene matches: 10. Per germline, CDR1 LNHDA and CDR2 SQIVND (reference sequence). The CDR3 covers 18 residues. CDR3 protein: CASSITLAGGLNPDTQYF. CDR3 bases: TGTGCCAGTAGTATAACACTAGCGGGAGGACTTAACCCAGATACGCAGTATTTT.

This sequence joins TRBV19 and TRBJ2-1; 10 positions match TRBD2. This CDR3 region has 15 residues. After removal of 3 bases from V and 8 bases from J, the junction contained 7 bases not matched to a gene. Germline values: CDR1 LNHDA, CDR2 SQIVND (reference sequence). CDR3 DNA: TGTGCCAGTAGTATTCCCGTAACTAGCGGGGATGAGCAGTTCTTC. Its protein is CASSIPVTSGDEQFF.

This chain joins TRBV11-2 and TRBJ2-2, with TRBD1 matching over 8 bases. J gave up 6 bases and V 3 bases, and 3 bases lay outside the gene matches. This CDR3 has 14 residues. Germline values: CDR1 SGHAT, CDR2 FQNNGV. DNA of the CDR3: TGTGCCAGCAGCTTTGGACAGGGTGCCGGGGAGCTGTTTTTT. Its protein is CASSFGQGAGELFF.

This chain links TRBV30 with TRBJ2-7; D might be TRBD1 (6 bases). CDR1 and CDR2 (germline): GTSNPN, SVGIG (reference sequence). The length of the CDR3 is 12 residues. Trimming shortened V by 0 bases and J by 10 bases, and 13 bases separated the two germline ends. CDR3 protein: CAWSVGSGDQYF. The DNA for the CDR3 is TGTGCCTGGAGTGTAGGTTCAGGGGACCAGTACTTC.

The chain uses TRBV7-9 and TRBJ1-1; 8 bases map to TRBD1. Germline V CDR1 and CDR2: SEHNR, FQNEAQ (reference sequence). The CDR3 has 17 residues. With V trimmed by 5 bases and J by 0 bases, 11 bases remained unmatched. CDR3 residues: CASSGTGGGSMNTEAFF. The CDR3 nucleotides are TGTGCCAGCAGCGGTACAGGGGGAGGCTCCATGAACACTGAAGCTTTCTTT.

The V gene is TRBV12-5, the J gene TRBJ2-3; D is ambiguous. CDR1 LGHNT and CDR2 FRNRAP come from the germline V gene. There are 12 residues in the CDR3. V gave up 5 bases and J gave up 2 bases, with 5 bases separating them. CDR3 nucleotides: TGTGCTAGTGGTCCCAACACAGATACGCAGTATTTT. It codes for CASGPNTDTQYF. Complete variable domain (other parts from reference TRBV12-5 and TRBJ2-3): DARVTQTPRHKVTEMGQEVTMRCQPILGHNTVFWYRQTMMQGLELLAYFRNRAPLDDSGMPKDRFSAEMPDATLATLKIQPSEPRDSAVYFCASGPNTDTQYFGPGTRLTVL.

This chain joins TRBV30 and TRBJ1-5; tentative D call: TRBD1 (6 bases). The CDR3 has 14 residues. The ends were cut back, 2 bases at V and 8 bases at J, with 16 bases in the middle. Germline CDR1 and CDR2: GTSNPN and SVGIG (reference sequence). The DNA of the CDR3 is TGTGCCTGGAGTCCCGGCAGGGGCCTTGAGCCCCAGCATTTT. Translation gives CAWSPGRGLEPQHF.

V gene TRBV28 combines with J gene TRBJ2-7; a weak D match, TRBD2 (6 bases). From germline, CDR1 is MDHEN and CDR2 SYDVKM. Trimming left V 3 bases short and J 7 bases short, with 16 bases between. CDR3 length: 14 amino acids. In nucleotides, the CDR3 is TGTGCCAGCAGTTTCCCGGGGGAAGTGGGGGAGCAGTACTTC. Its protein product is CASSFPGEVGEQYF.

The rearrangement uses TRBV7-3 and TRBJ2-2; TRBD1 matches 8 bases. The length of the CDR3 is 14 residues. V dropped 8 bases and J dropped 1; count of bases not matched to a gene: 3. CDR1 SGHTA and CDR2 FQGTGA come from the germline V gene. CDR3 in amino acids: CASADRGNTGELFF. The CDR3, as DNA: TGTGCCAGCGCCGACAGGGGGAACACCGGGGAGCTGTTTTTT.

There are a few counts of this clone. This chain links TRBV6-5 with TRBJ2-3; perhaps TRBD2 as D (5 bases). V gave up 2 bases and J gave up 2 bases, with 14 bases separating them. Germline lookup yields CDR1 MNHEY and CDR2 SVGAGI. This CDR3 contains 16 residues. The CDR3 region has the DNA TGTGCCAGCAGTTACGGGCGGGCCACCCACACAGATACGCAGTATTTT. Translated, it gives CASSYGRATHTDTQYF.

This clone was found once. The chain combines TRBV4-3 with TRBJ2-5, with a tentative D call TRBD2 (5 bases). There are 15 residues in the CDR3. Trimming removed 0 bases from V and 5 bases from J, with 13 bases in between. Germline loops: CDR1 LGHNA, CDR2 YSLEER. The CDR3 here is CASSQEQRAWETQYF. The CDR3 nucleotides are TGCGCCAGCAGCCAAGAGCAGAGGGCTTGGGAGACCCAGTACTTC.

The chain employs TRBV4-3 and TRBJ1-6, with D possibly matching TRBD1 (6 bases). Trimming shortened V by 0 bases and J by 0 bases, and 12 bases separated the two germline ends. This CDR3 is 18 amino acids long. Germline CDR1 is LGHNA and CDR2 is YSLEER. In DNA form, the CDR3 reads TGCGCCAGCAGCCAAGATCTCGGGACAAACTCCTATAATTCACCCCTCCACTTT. It specifies CASSQDLGTNSYNSPLHF.

The gene calls are TRBV5-1 and TRBJ1-5; no firm D call. This CDR3 has 14 amino acids. V lost 5 bases and J lost 2, with 11 bases in between. From germline, CDR1 is SGHRS and CDR2 YFSETQ. The CDR3 is CASSLIGGNQPQHF. CDR3 coding DNA: TGCGCCAGCAGTCTGATCGGGGGCAATCAGCCCCAGCATTTT.

V is TRBV21-1 and J is TRBJ2-1; TRBD2 is the table's D call, not checked against the DNA. TRBV21-1 constitutes a pseudogene. The CDR3 consists of 19 residues. The CDR3 DNA reads as TGTGCCAGCAGCAAGTTTGGACTAGCGGGAGGGAGCTCCTACAATGAGCAGTTCTTC. The encoded protein is CASSKFGLAGGSSYNEQFF.

This sequence joins TRBV2 and TRBJ2-5, with 13 bases aligning to TRBD2. J was trimmed by 5 bases and V by 6 bases; bases with no gene match: 6. This CDR3 is 15 amino acids long. Germline CDR1 reads SNHLY; CDR2 reads FYNNEI. CDR3 in DNA: TGTGCCAGCAGGGGACTAGCGGGGCCTGTGGAGACCCAGTACTTC. Amino acid sequence: CASRGLAGPVETQYF.

V is TRBV10-1 and J is TRBJ2-3, with 13 positions matching TRBD2. The germline V gene has CDR1 WNHNN and CDR2 SYGVQD (reference sequence). The V segment lost 4 bases and the J segment 0 bases; nucleotides outside the gene matches: 4. There are 17 residues in the CDR3. The CDR3 DNA reads TGCGCCAGCAGTGGGACTAGCGGGGGACCTAGCACAGATACGCAGTATTTT. Its protein is CASSGTSGGPSTDTQYF.

V gene TRBV6-2 or TRBV6-3 combines with J gene TRBJ2-2; a possible D gene is TRBD1 (6 bases). The CDR3 has 15 amino acids. CDR1 MNHEY and CDR2 SVGEGT come from the germline V gene. The V gene lost 4 bases and the J gene lost 6 bases, with 15 bases spanning the gap. The CDR3 DNA follows: TGTGCCAGCAGTTGGTGGGGCCCAGGGGCCGGGGAGCTGTTTTTT. Protein sequence: CASSWWGPGAGELFF.

The rearrangement links TRBV9 to TRBJ2-2; 7 nucleotides agree with TRBD1. V was pared by 4 bases and J by 5 bases, with 11 bases of the junction left unmatched. This CDR3 has 16 residues. From germline, CDR1 is SGDLS and CDR2 YYNGEE. Here the CDR3 DNA reads TGTGCCAGCAGCCCTAGTGGCAGGACAGGAACCGGGGAGCTGTTTTTT. Residues: CASSPSGRTGTGELFF.

This clone was seen once. The chain couples TRBV10-3 to TRBJ1-2, with D tentatively TRBD1 (5 bases). The ends were cut back, 10 bases at V and 3 bases at J, with 18 bases in the middle. The CDR3 runs to 14 residues. Germline lookup yields CDR1 ENHRY and CDR2 SYGVKD. The CDR3 bases are TGTGCCACTACGGGACTCCCGCGGGACTATGGCTACACCTTC. Protein product: CATTGLPRDYGYTF.

This clone was detected only a few times. Other DNA sequences from this sample encode an identical CDR3 as well. J is TRBJ1-1 and V is TRBV29-1; weak D call: TRBD1 (6 bases). This CDR3 is built from 12 residues. With 4 bases removed from V and 1 base from J, the gap between germline ends came to 7 bases. Germline V gene sequence: CDR1 SQVTM, CDR2 ANQGSEA. The CDR3 sequence: CSVARGNTEAFF. The DNA of the CDR3 is TGCAGCGTTGCCAGGGGGAACACTGAAGCTTTCTTT. The entire variable domain, with the rest obtained from reference TRBV29-1 and TRBJ1-1, is as follows: SAVISQKPSRDICQRGTSLTIQCQVDSQVTMMFWYRQQPGQSLTLIATANQGSEATYESGFVIDKFPISRPNLTFSTLTVSNMSPEDSSIYLCSVARGNTEAFFGQGTRLTVV.

The rearrangement links TRBV5-4 to TRBJ1-2; possibly TRBD1 for D (5 bases). Germline V CDR1 and CDR2: SGHNT, YYREEE (reference sequence). Trimming removed 6 bases from V and 4 bases from J, with 16 bases in between. This CDR3 contains 14 residues. DNA for the CDR3: TGTGCCAGCACCATCGACAGTACCCTCTATGGCTACACCTTC. Its translation: CASTIDSTLYGYTF.

The J gene is TRBJ2-3, the V gene TRBV28; 7 positions agree with TRBD1. Looked up from germline, CDR1 is MDHEN and CDR2 is SYDVKM. V dropped 4 bases and J dropped 4; count of bases not matched to a gene: 11. The CDR3 runs to 16 residues. Here the CDR3 reads CASSSPRGNWADTQYF. CDR3 sequence (DNA): TGTGCCAGCAGTTCCCCCAGGGGGAATTGGGCAGATACGCAGTATTTT.

J is TRBJ1-1 and V is TRBV9; tentatively, D is TRBD1 (6 bases). Trimming removed 0 bases at V and 5 bases at J, with 11 bases between. Germline V gives CDR1 SGDLS, CDR2 YYNGEE. This CDR3 contains 14 residues. The chain's CDR3 is CASSVALGTTEAFF. DNA for the CDR3: TGTGCCAGCAGCGTAGCCCTCGGGACAACTGAAGCTTTCTTT.

This clone was detected only once. V and J are TRBV4-3 and TRBJ2-7; perhaps TRBD2 as D (5 bases). CDR3 length equals 14 residues. Between the trimmed V and J ends, which lost 1 base and 6 bases, there was a span of 13 bases. Germline CDR1 LGHNA, CDR2 YSLEER. In nucleotides, the CDR3 is TGCGCCAGCAGCCAAGCGTTTTCTGCGGGCGAGCAGTACTTC. This sequence encodes CASSQAFSAGEQYF.